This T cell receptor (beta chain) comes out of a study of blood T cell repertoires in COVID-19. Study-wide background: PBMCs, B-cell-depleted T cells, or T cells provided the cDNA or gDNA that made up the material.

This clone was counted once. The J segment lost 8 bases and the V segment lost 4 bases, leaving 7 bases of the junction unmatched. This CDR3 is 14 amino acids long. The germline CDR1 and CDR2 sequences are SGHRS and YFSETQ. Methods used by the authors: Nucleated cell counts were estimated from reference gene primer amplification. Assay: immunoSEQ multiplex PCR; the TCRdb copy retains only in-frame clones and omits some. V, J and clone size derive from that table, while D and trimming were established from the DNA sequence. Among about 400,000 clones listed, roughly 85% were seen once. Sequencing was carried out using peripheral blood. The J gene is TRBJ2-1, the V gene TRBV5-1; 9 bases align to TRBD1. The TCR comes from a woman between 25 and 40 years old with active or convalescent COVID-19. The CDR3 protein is CASSAGTGIHEQFF. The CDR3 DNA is TGCGCCAGCAGCGCTGGGACAGGGATCCATGAGCAGTTCTTC.